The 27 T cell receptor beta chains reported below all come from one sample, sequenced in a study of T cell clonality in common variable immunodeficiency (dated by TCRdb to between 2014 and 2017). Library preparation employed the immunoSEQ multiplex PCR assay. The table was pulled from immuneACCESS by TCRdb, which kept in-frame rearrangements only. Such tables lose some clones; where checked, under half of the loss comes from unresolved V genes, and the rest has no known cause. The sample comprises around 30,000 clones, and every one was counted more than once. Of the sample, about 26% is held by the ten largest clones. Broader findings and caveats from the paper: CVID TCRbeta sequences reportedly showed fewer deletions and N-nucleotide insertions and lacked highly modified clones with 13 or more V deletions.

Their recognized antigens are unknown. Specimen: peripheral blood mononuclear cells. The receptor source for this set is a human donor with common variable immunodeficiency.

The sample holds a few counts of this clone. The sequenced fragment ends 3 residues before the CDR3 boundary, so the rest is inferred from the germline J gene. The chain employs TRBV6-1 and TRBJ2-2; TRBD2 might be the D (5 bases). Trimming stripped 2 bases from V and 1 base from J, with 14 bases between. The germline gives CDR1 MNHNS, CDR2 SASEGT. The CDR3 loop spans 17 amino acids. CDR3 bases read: TGTGCCAGCAGTGAACTTCGGATCGCGGGGAACACCGGGGAG. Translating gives CASSELRIAGNTGE. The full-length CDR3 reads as CASSELRIAGNTGELFF.

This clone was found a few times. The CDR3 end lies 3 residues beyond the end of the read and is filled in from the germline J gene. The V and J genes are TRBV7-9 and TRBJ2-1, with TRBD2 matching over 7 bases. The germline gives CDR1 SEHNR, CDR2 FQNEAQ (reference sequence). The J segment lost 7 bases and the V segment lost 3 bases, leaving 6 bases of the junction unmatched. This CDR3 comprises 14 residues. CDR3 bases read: TGTGCCAGCAGCTTGCGGGAGCTCCGAAATGAG. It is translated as CASSLRELRNE. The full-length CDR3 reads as CASSLRELRNEQFF.

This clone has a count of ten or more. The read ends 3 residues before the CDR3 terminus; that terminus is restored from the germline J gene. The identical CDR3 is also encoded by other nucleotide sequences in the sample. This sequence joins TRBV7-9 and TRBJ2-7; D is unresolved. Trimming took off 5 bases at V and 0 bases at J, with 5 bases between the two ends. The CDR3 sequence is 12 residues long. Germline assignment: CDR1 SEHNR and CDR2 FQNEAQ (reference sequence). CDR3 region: CASSPSSYEQYF. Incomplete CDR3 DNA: TGTGCCAGCAGCCCCAGCTCCTACGAG.

The sequenced CDR3 bases are TGTGCCAGCAGTCGAGGGGCAGGGAGCACTGAA. Protein: CASSRGAGSTE. The CDR3 as a whole reads CASSRGAGSTEAFF. J is TRBJ1-1 and V is TRBV2, with D possibly TRBD1 on 5 matching bases. The sequence runs out 3 residues before the end of the CDR3; the remainder is reconstructed from the germline J gene. CDR1 SNHLY and CDR2 FYNNEI come from the germline V gene. Trimming took off 5 bases at V and 4 bases at J, with 14 bases between the two ends. The CDR3 spans 14 residues.

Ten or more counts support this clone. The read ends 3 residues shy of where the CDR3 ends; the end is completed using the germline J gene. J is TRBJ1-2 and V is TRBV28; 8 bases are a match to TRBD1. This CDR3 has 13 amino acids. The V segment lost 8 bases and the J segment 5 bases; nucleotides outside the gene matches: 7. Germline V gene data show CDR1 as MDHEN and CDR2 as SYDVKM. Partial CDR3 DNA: TGTGCCAGCCGGACAGGGCGTTATTATGGC. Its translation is CASRTGRYYG. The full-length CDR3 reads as CASRTGRYYGYTF.

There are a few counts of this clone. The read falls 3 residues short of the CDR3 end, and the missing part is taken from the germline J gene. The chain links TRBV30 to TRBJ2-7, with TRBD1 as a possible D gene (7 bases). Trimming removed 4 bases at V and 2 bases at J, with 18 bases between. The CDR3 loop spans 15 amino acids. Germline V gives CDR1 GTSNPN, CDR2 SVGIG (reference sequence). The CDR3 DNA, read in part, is TGTGCCTGGATTTTATGGGGCAGGGGGGCCTACGAG. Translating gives CAWILWGRGAYE. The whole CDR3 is CAWILWGRGAYEQYF.

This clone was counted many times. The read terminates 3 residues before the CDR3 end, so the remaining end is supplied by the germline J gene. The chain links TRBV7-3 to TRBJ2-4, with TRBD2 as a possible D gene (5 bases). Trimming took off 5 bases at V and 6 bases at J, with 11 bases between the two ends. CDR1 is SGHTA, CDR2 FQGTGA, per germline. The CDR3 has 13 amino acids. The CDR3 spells CASSPDEGNIQYF. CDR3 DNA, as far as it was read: TGTGCCAGCAGCCCCGACGAGGGAAACATT.

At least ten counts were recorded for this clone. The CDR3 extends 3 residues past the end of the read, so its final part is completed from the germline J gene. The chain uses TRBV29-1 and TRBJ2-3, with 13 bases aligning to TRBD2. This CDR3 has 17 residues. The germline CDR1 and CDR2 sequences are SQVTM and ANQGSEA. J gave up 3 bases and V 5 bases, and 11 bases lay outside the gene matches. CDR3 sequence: CSVLWWTSGSVTDTQYF. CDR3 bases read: TGCAGCGTTCTCTGGTGGACTAGCGGGAGCGTTACAGATACG.

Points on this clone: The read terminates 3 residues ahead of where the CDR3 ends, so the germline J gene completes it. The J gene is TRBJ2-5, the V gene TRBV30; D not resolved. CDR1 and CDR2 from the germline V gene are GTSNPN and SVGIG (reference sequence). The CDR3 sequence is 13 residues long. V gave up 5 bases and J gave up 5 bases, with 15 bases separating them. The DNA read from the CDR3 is TGTGCCTGGGCATTCACAGACCTGGAGACC. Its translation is CAWAFTDLET. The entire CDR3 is CAWAFTDLETQYF. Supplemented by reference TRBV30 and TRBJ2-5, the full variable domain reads SQTIHQWPATLVQPVGSPLSLECTVEGTSNPNLYWYRQAAGRGLQLLFYSVGIGQISSEVPQNLSASRPQDRQFILSSKKLLLSDSGFYLCAWAFTDLETQYFGPGTRLLVL.

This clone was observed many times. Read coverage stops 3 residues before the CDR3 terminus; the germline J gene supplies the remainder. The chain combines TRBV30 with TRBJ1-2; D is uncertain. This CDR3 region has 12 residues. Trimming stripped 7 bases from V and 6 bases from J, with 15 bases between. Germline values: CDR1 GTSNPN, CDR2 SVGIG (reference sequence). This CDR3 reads CASLRLFDGYTF. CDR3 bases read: TGTGCCTCCCTCAGGCTATTCGATGGC.

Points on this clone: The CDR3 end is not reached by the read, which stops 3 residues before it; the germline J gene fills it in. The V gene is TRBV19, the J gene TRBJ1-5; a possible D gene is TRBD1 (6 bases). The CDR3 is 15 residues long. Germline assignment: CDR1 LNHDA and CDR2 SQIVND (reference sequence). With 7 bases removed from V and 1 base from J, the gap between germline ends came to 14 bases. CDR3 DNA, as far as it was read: TGTGCCAGTACCCCGGAGGGGGTGAGCAATCAGCCC. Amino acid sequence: CASTPEGVSNQP. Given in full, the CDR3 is CASTPEGVSNQPQHF.

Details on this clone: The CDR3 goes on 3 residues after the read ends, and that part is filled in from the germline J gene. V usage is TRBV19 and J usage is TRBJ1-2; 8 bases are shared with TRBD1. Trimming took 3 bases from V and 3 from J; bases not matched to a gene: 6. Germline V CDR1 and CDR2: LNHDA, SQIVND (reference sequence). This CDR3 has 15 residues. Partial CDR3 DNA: TGTGCCAGTAGTATCCGGACAGGGCAGTACTATGGC. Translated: CASSIRTGQYYG. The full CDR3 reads CASSIRTGQYYGYTF.

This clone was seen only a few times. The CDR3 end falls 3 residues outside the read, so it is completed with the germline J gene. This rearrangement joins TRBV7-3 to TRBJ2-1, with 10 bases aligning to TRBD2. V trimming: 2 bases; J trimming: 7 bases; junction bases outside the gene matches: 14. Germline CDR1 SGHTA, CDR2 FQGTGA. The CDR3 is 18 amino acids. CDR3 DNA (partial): TGTGCCAGCAGCTTACAGTCAGGTGGGGCTAGCGGGAGTAATGAG. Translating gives CASSLQSGGASGSNE. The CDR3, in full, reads CASSLQSGGASGSNEQFF.

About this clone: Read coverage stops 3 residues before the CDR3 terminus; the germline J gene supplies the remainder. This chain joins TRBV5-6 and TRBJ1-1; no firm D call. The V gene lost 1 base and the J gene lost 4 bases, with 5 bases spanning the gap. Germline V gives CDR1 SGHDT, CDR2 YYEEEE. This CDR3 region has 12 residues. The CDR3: CASSLIITEAFF. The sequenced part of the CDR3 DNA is TGTGCCAGCAGCTTGATAATCACTGAA.

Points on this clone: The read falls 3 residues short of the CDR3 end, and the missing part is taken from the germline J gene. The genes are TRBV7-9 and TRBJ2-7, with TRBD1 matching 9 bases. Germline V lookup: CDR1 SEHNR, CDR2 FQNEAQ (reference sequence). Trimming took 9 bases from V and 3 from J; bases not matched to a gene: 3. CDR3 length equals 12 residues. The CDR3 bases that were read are TGTGCCAGTACGGGACAGGGCTACGAG. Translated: CASTGQGYE. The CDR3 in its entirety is CASTGQGYEQYF.

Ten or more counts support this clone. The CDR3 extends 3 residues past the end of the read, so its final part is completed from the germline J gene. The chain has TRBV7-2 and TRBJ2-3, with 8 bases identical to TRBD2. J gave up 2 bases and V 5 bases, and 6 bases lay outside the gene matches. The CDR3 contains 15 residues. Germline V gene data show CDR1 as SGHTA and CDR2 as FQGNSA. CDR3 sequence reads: CASSQLAASTDTQYF. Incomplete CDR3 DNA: TGTGCCAGCAGCCAACTAGCGGCCTCCACAGATACG.

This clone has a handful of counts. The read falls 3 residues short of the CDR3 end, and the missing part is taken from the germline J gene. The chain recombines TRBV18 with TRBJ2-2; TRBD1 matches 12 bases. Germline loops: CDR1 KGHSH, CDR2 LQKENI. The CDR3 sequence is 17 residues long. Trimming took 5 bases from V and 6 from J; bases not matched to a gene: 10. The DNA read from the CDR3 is TGTGCCAGCTCAGCTGAACCGGGACAGGGGGCATCCGGGGAG. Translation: CASSAEPGQGASGE. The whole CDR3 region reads CASSAEPGQGASGELFF.

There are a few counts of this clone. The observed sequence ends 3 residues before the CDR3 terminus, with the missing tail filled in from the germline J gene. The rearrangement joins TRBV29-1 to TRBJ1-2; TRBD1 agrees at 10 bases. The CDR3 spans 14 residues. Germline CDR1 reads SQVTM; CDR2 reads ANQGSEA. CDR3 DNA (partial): TGCAGCGTTCAACGTCAGCCGGGACAGGGGCGC. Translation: CSVQRQPGQGR. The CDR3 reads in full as CSVQRQPGQGRYTF.

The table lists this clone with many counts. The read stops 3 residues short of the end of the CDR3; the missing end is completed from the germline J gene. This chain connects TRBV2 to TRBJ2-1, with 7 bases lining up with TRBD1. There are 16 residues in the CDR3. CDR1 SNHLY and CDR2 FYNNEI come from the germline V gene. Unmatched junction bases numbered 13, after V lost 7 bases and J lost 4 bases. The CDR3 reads CASTNHGQDWYNEQFF. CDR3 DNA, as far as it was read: TGTGCCAGCACCAACCACGGACAGGATTGGTACAATGAG.

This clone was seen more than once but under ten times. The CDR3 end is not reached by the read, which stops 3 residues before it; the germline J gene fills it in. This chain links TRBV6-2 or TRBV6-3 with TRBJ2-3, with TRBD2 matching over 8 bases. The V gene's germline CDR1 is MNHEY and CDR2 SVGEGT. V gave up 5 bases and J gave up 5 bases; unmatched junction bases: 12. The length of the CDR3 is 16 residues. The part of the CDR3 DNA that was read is TGTGCCAGCAGTGAGAGACTAGCGACTCGCCGAGATACG. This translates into CASSERLATRRDT. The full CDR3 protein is CASSERLATRRDTQYF.

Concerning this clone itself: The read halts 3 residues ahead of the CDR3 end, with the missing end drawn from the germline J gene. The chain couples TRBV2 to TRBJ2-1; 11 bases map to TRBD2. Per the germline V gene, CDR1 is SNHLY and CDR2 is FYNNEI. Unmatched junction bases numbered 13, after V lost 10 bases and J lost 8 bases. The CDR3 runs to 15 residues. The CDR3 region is CAKKNWGSGGDEQFF. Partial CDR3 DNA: TGTGCCAAGAAGAATTGGGGTAGCGGGGGGGATGAG.

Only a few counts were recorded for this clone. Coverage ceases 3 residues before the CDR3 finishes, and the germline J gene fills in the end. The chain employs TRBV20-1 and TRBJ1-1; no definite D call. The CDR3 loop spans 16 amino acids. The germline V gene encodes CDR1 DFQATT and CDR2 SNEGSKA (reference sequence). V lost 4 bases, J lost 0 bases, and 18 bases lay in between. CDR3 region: CSANNAGTYMNTEAFF. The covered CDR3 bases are TGCAGTGCTAACAACGCGGGAACGTACATGAACACTGAA.

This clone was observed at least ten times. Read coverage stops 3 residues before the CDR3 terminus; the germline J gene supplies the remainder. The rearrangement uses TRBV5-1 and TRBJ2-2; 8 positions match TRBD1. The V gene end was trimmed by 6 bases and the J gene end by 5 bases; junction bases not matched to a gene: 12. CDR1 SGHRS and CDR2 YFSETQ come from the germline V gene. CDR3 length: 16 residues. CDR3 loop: CASTPPTGGDTGELFF. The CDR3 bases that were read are TGCGCCAGCACCCCACCCACAGGGGGAGATACCGGGGAG.

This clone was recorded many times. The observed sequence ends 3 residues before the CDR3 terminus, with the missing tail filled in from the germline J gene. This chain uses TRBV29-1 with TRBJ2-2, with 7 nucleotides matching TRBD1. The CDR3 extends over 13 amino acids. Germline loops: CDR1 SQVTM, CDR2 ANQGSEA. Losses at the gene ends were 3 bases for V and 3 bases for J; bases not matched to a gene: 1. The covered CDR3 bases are TGCAGCGTTGACCAGGGGGACACCGGGGAG. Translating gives CSVDQGDTGE. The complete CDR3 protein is CSVDQGDTGELFF.

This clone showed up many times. CDR3 DNA, as far as it was read: TGTGCCAGCAGGGTTGGACAGGGGACATACACAGATACG. Translation: CASRVGQGTYTDT. The whole CDR3 is CASRVGQGTYTDTQYF. J is TRBJ2-3 and V is TRBV2; 9 nucleotides line up with TRBD1. The CDR3 extends 3 residues past the end of the read, so its final part is completed from the germline J gene. The CDR3 extends over 16 amino acids. Trimming took 6 bases from V and 2 from J; bases not matched to a gene: 9. Germline-derived CDR1 and CDR2 are SNHLY and FYNNEI.

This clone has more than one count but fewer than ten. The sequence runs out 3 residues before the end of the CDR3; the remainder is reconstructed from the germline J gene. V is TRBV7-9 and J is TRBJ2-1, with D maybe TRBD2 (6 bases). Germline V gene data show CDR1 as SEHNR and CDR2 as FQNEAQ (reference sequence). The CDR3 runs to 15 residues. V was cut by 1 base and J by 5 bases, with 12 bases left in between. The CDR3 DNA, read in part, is TGTGCCAGCAGCTTAGTTACTAGCTACAACAATGAG. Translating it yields CASSLVTSYNNE. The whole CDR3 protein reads CASSLVTSYNNEQFF.

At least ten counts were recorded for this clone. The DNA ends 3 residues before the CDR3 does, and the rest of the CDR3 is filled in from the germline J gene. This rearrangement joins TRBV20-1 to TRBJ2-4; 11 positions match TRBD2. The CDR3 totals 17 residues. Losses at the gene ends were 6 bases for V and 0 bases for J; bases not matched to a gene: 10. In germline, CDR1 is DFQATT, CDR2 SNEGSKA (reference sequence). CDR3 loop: CSAKTSGTTLAKNIQYF. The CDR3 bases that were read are TGCAGTGCCAAGACTAGCGGGACTACCTTAGCCAAAAACATT.